This TCR beta chain was sequenced for a study of T cells in localized non-small cell lung cancer. Study-wide results and limits: Uninvolved adjacent lung showed higher T cell clonality than tumor. Within adjacent lung there appeared a median around 55 of the top 100 tumor clones. Longer overall survival was associated with a higher density of T cells in the blood. Heterogeneity remains possible, as sequencing covered one tumor region only.

This clone appeared once. Its antigen is not known. CDR3 length: 15 residues. CDR1 and CDR2 from the germline V gene are LNHDA and SQIVND (reference sequence). V lost 4 bases to trimming and J lost 3 bases, with 13 bases between them. The data were produced by immunoSEQ multiplex PCR, yet TCRdb's version contains in-frame clones alone and is incomplete. Counted here are around 90,000 clones, around 82% occurring once; the ten biggest clones make up about 19%. Sample: PBMCs, taken before any cancer treatment. The V gene is TRBV19, the J gene TRBJ1-5; D is ambiguous. The origin of this receptor is a man aged 35-69 years with stage II squamous cell lung carcinoma. CDR3: CASSTMGSFNQPQHF. For the CDR3, the DNA is TGTGCCAGTAGTACGATGGGCAGTTTCAATCAGCCCCAGCATTTT.